These 5 T cell receptor beta chains share one sample of origin, sequenced in a study of T cells after yellow fever vaccination. MiXCR was run by TCRdb on the 5' RACE reads, yielding one entry per CDR3 protein. The sample lists hundreds of thousands of distinct CDR3 sequences, roughly a sixth occurring once. The material was PBMCs, obtained before the yellow fever booster vaccination. These receptors all stem from a man between 18 and 35 years old who received the YFV17D yellow fever vaccine.

The chain is built from TRBV5-1 and TRBJ2-7; 8 nucleotides align to TRBD1. Germline CDR1 SGHRS, CDR2 YFSETQ. The CDR3 consists of 14 residues. V trimming: 4 bases; J trimming: 3 bases; junction bases outside the gene matches: 6. CDR3 bases: TGCGCCAGCAGCACCCCGGGACAGGACTACGAGCAGTACTTC. Encoded protein: CASSTPGQDYEQYF.

The chain employs TRBV4-2 and TRBJ2-2, with 7 bases that match TRBD2. Germline values: CDR1 LGHNA, CDR2 YNFKEQ. The CDR3 sequence is 15 residues long. Germline trimming cut 4 bases from V and 6 bases from J; bases unmatched to any gene: 8. The DNA of the CDR3 is TGTGCCAGCAGCCCGACGGGGGGAATCCCCGGGGAGCTGTTTTTT. This translates into CASSPTGGIPGELFF.

The chain is built from TRBV18 and TRBJ1-2, with 7 bases fitting TRBD1. This CDR3 comprises 14 residues. Germline CDR1 reads KGHSH; CDR2 reads LQKENI. The J segment lost 2 bases and the V segment lost 6 bases, leaving 6 bases of the junction unmatched. CDR3 coding DNA: TGTGCCAGCTCCCAGGGGGGGCTGAACTATGGCTACACCTTC. As protein: CASSQGGLNYGYTF.

This chain uses TRBV4-2 with TRBJ1-3, with TRBD1 identical over 7 bases. CDR1 and CDR2 from the germline V gene are LGHNA and YNFKEQ. V trimming: 1 base; J trimming: 4 bases; junction bases outside the gene matches: 4. The CDR3 totals 15 residues. The CDR3 is CASSQVPGQGNTIYF. The CDR3 DNA is TGTGCCAGCAGCCAAGTTCCGGGACAGGGAAACACCATATATTTT.

V gene TRBV11-3 combines with J gene TRBJ2-1, with D perhaps matching TRBD1 or TRBD2 (5 bases each). Trimming pared 6 bases from V and 4 bases from J, leaving 16 bases between. CDR1 and CDR2 from the germline V gene are SGHNT and YENEEA. CDR3 length: 15 residues. CDR3 region: CASRPPGAGYNEQFF. For the CDR3, the DNA is TGTGCCAGCAGGCCCCCCGGGGCAGGATACAATGAGCAGTTCTTC.